The entry below describes one T cell receptor (beta chain). Here immunoSEQ multiplex PCR was the method, and the copy in TCRdb shows in-frame clones only, minus some. The sample has approximately 140,000 clones; more than 90% are singletons. This entry comes from a study of T cell responses to AZD1222 COVID-19 vaccine. Specimen: peripheral blood, collected 28 days after the second AZD1222 dose. The sequence came from an adult who received the AZD1222 COVID-19 vaccine.

The CDR3 DNA follows: TGTGCCAGCAGCATTGGACAGGACCAAGAGACCCAGTACTTC. Encoded protein: CASSIGQDQETQYF. The chain has TRBV11-2 and TRBJ2-5; TRBD1 matches at 7 bases. The length of the CDR3 is 14 residues. Germline loops: CDR1 SGHAT, CDR2 FQNNGV. Unmatched junction bases numbered 3, after V lost 5 bases and J lost 0 bases.